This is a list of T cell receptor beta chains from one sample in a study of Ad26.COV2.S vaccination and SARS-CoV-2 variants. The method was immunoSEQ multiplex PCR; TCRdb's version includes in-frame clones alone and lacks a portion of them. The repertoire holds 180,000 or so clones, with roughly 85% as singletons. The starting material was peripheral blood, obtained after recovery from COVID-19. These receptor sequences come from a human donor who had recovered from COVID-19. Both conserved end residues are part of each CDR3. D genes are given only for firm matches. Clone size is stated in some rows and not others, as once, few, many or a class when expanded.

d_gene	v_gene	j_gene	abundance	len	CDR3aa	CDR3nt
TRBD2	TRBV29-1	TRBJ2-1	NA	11	CSVLRTGGAFF	TGCAGCGTCTTACGCACCGGGGGGGCGTTCTTC
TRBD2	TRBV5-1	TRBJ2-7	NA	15	CASAREGGVGYEQYF	TGCGCCAGCGCCCGGGAGGGGGGCGTGGGCTACGAGCAGTACTTC
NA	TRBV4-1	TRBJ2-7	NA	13	CASSQGDGYEQYF	TGCGCCAGCAGCCAAGGGGACGGCTACGAGCAGTACTTC
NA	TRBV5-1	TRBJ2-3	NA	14	CASSLGEGTDTQYF	TGCGCCAGCAGCTTGGGAGAGGGCACAGATACGCAGTATTTT
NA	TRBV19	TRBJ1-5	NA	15	CASSLDRISNQPQHF	TGTGCCAGTAGTCTCGACAGAATCAGCAATCAGCCCCAGCATTTT
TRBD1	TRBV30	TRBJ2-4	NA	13	CAWSGDRGNIQYF	TGTGCCTGGAGTGGGGACAGGGGAAACATTCAGTACTTC
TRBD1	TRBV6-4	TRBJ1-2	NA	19	CASTPDVVGHRGFSYGYTF	TGTGCCAGCACCCCGGACGTGGTGGGTCACAGGGGTTTTAGCTATGGCTACACCTTC
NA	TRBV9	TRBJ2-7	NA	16	CASSVGGVAERNEQYF	TGTGCCAGCAGCGTAGGCGGAGTAGCGGAAAGGAACGAGCAGTACTTC
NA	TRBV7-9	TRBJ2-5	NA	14	CASSVGGLTETQYF	TGTGCCAGCAGTGTAGGAGGGCTAACAGAGACCCAGTACTTC
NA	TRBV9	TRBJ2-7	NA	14	CASSGRDGAYEQYF	TGTGCCAGCAGCGGCCGGGACGGAGCGTACGAGCAGTACTTC
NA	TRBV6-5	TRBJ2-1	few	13	CASSLGSNNEQFF	TGTGCCAGCAGTCTGGGTTCAAACAATGAGCAGTTCTTC
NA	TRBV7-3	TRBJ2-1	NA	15	CASSLIAPSYNEQFF	TGTGCCAGCAGCTTAATAGCGCCTTCCTACAATGAGCAGTTCTTC
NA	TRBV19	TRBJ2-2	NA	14	CASSINLVAGELFF	TGTGCCAGTAGTATAAACCTGGTCGCCGGGGAGCTGTTTTTT
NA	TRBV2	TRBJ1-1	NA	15	CASSSSQGLHTEAFF	TGTGCCAGCAGTTCAAGCCAGGGGCTGCACACTGAAGCTTTCTTT
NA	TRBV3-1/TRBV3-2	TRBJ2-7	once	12	CASSQGRGGWYF	TGTGCCAGCAGCCAAGGGAGGGGCGGGTGGTACTTC